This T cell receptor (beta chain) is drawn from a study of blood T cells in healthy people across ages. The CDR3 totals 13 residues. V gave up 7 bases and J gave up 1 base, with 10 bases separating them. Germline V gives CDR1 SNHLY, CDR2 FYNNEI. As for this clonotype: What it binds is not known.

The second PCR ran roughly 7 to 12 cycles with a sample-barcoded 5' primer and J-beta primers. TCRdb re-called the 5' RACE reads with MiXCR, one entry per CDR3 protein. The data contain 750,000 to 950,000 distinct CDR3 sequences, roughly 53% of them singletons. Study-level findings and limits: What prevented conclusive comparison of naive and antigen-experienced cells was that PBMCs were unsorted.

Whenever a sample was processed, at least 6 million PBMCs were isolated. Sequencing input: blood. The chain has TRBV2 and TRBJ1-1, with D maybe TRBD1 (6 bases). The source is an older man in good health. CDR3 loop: CASNGQKNTEAFF. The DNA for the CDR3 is TGTGCCAGCAACGGACAGAAGAACACTGAAGCTTTCTTT.